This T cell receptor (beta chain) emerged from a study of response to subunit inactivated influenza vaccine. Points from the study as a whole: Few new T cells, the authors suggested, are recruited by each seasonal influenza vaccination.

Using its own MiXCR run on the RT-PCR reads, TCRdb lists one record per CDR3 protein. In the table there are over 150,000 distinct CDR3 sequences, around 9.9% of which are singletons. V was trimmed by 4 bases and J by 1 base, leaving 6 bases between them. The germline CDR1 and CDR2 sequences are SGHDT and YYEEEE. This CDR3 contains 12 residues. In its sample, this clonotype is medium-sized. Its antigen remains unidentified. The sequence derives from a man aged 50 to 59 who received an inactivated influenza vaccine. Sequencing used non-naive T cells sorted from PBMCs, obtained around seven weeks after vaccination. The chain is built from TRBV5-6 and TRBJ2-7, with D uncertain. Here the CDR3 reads CASSLTSYEQYF. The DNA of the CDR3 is TGTGCCAGCAGCCTGACGTCCTACGAGCAGTACTTC.